This TCR beta chain was sequenced during a study of OX40 agonist ivuxolimab in advanced cancers. Across the whole study: Antecedent anti-PD-1, anti-PD-L1 or anti-CTLA-4 therapy was permissible, with roughly 36% having received some.

The CDR3 loop spans 15 amino acids. The V and J ends lost 6 bases and 0 bases, in that order; junction bases with no gene match: 3. Germline V gives CDR1 MNHNY, CDR2 SVGAGI (reference sequence). Notes on the study in general: Normalized T-cell clonal expansion was also low in a subset of nonresponders. Averaged across samples, CD8+ T cells carried more expanded clones than CD4+ did.

Only in-frame clones appear in the TCRdb table, and some are missing; sequencing was by immunoSEQ multiplex PCR. This repertoire shows just under 75,000 clones, more than 85% found once; its top ten account for about 0.42%. Anyone with autoimmune disease history or systemic immunosuppression was excluded. Only one count was recorded for this clone. Its antigen is undetermined. The receptor was derived from an adult with an advanced solid tumor such as melanoma, head and neck, liver or kidney cancer. The V gene is TRBV6-6, the J gene TRBJ2-1, with TRBD2 identical over 9 bases. This material consisted of CD4+ or CD8+ T cells sorted from blood, taken in a trial of the OX40 agonist ivuxolimab. For the CDR3, the DNA is TGTGCCAGCAGGCCTAGCGGGAACTCCTACAATGAGCAGTTCTTC. It is translated as CASRPSGNSYNEQFF.